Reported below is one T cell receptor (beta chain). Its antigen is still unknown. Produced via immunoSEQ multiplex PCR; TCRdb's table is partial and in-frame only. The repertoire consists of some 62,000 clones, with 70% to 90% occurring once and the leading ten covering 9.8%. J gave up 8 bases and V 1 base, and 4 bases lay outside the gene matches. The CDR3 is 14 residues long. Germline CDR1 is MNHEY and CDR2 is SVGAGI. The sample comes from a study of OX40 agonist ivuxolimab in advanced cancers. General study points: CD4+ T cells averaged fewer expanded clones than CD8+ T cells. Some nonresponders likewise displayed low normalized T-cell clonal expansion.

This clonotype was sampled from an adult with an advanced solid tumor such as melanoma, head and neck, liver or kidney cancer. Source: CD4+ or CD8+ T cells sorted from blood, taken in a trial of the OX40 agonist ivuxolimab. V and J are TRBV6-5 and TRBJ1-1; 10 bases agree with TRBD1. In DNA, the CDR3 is TGTGCCAGCAGTTACTTGACAGGGGGCTCCGAAGCTTTCTTT. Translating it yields CASSYLTGGSEAFF.